A single sample is the source of the 27 T cell receptor beta chains below, sequenced in a study of T cell repertoires in ileal Crohn's disease. Measured with immunoSEQ multiplex PCR; TCRdb has only the in-frame clones, and not every one. The table records more than 4,000 clones, roughly four fifths of them present only once. Sequencing used ileal tissue. The source of these receptors is an adult with Crohn's disease.

The chain uses TRBV29-1 and TRBJ2-3, with 8 bases identical to TRBD1. V lost 7 bases and J lost 6; bases outside the gene matches: 12. Germline CDR1 is SQVTM and CDR2 is ANQGSEA. The CDR3 has 14 residues. The CDR3 nucleotides read TGCAGCGCCGGGGCCGGACAGGGTGCTGATACGCAGTATTTT. This gives the protein CSAGAGQGADTQYF.

The rearrangement links TRBV15 to TRBJ1-1, with unresolved D. This CDR3 is 14 amino acids long. V lost 0 bases and J 4 bases, leaving 9 bases between the germline ends. CDR1 is LNHNV and CDR2 is YYDKDF in the germline V gene (reference sequence). CDR3 region: CATSRDAGGTEAFF. For the CDR3, the DNA is TGTGCCACCAGCAGAGATGCGGGAGGCACTGAAGCTTTCTTT.

This clone appeared a single time. The CDR3 loop reads CAWSVSLNYGYTF. The CDR3 DNA is TGTGCCTGGAGTGTATCCCTTAACTATGGCTACACCTTC. This chain joins TRBV30 and TRBJ1-2; D gene ambiguous. The CDR3 spans 13 residues. Trimming pared 0 bases from V and 1 base from J, leaving 6 bases between. Looked up from germline, CDR1 is GTSNPN and CDR2 is SVGIG (reference sequence).

Turning to this clone: The same CDR3 also results from other DNA sequences found in this sample. The J gene is TRBJ2-7, the V gene TRBV20-1, with a weak D call TRBD1 (6 bases). CDR1 is DFQATT and CDR2 is SNEGSKA in the germline V gene (reference sequence). Trimming pared 6 bases from V and 4 bases from J, leaving 10 bases between. This CDR3 contains 11 residues. CDR3 sequence reads: CSAIQGYEQYF. Here the CDR3 DNA reads TGCAGTGCCATACAGGGTTACGAGCAGTACTTC.

The chain uses TRBV7-2 and TRBJ1-3, with 8 bases fitting TRBD1. V dropped 5 bases and J dropped 0; count of bases not matched to a gene: 9. Germline CDR1 is SGHTA and CDR2 is FQGNSA. CDR3 length: 17 residues. CDR3 DNA sequence: TGTGCCAGCAGCCCCTTGACAGGGGCTAACTCTGGAAACACCATATATTTT. Amino acid sequence: CASSPLTGANSGNTIYF.

This rearrangement joins TRBV27 to TRBJ1-2, with a possible D match to TRBD1 (5 bases). Per the germline V gene, CDR1 is MNHEY and CDR2 is SMNVEV (reference sequence). The CDR3 is 12 amino acids. Trimming removed 9 bases from V and 7 bases from J, with 15 bases in between. The DNA of the CDR3 is TGTGCCAGTTCCGGCGAAGGGGTTGGCTACACCTTC. Encoded protein: CASSGEGVGYTF.

V is TRBV7-3 and J is TRBJ2-7, with 8 nucleotides matching TRBD1. Per the germline V gene, CDR1 is SGHTA and CDR2 is FQGTGA. J was trimmed by 2 bases and V by 0 bases; bases with no gene match: 3. The CDR3 length is 15 residues. Written as DNA, the CDR3 is TGTGCCAGCAGCTTAACCCCACAGGGGGCCTACGAGCAGTACTTC. Amino acid sequence: CASSLTPQGAYEQYF.

This clone occurred once. This sequence joins TRBV27 and TRBJ1-1; 7 bases fit TRBD1. This CDR3 region has 15 residues. Germline assignment: CDR1 MNHEY and CDR2 SMNVEV (reference sequence). Trimming at V came to 7 bases and at J to 3 bases, leaving 11 bases not matched to a gene. The CDR3 sequence: CASTSQGGLHTEAFF. In DNA, the CDR3 is TGTGCCAGCACCTCGCAGGGGGGCCTCCACACTGAAGCTTTCTTT.

There are a few counts of this clone. The V and J genes are TRBV9 and TRBJ2-5, with D possibly TRBD2 on 7 matching bases. The J call is in doubt because the DNA end fits TRBJ2-7 better. This CDR3 is built from 15 residues. Germline V gives CDR1 SGDLS, CDR2 YYNGEE. The CDR3, as DNA: TGTGCCAGCAGCGTAGCGGGGGGCGCTGAATACGAGCAGTACTTC. It codes for CASSVAGGAEYEQYF.

This clone showed up just a few times. CDR3 sequence: CSVETGGVYEQFF. CDR3 bases: TGCAGCGTTGAGACGGGCGGGGTATATGAGCAGTTCTTC. This chain uses TRBV29-1 with TRBJ2-1; D is perhaps TRBD2 (6 bases). V lost 3 bases to trimming and J lost 8 bases, with 14 bases between them. Germline loops: CDR1 SQVTM, CDR2 ANQGSEA. The CDR3 totals 13 residues.

The chain recombines TRBV6-4 with TRBJ2-2; tentative D call: TRBD1 (5 bases). Germline CDR1 and CDR2: MRHNA and SNTAGT. The V and J ends lost 4 bases and 1 base respectively, with 13 bases between them. The CDR3 totals 16 residues. This chain's CDR3 is CASSVGSRENTGELFF. CDR3 nucleotides: TGTGCCAGCAGTGTTGGCAGCAGGGAGAACACCGGGGAGCTGTTTTTT.

The chain uses TRBV9 and TRBJ2-2; 8 bases are shared with TRBD2. The CDR3 extends over 18 amino acids. Losses at the gene ends were 0 bases for V and 0 bases for J; bases not matched to a gene: 7. The germline V gene encodes CDR1 SGDLS and CDR2 YYNGEE. CDR3 DNA sequence: TGTGCCAGCAGCGTAGATGTTAGCGGGAAAGCGAACACCGGGGAGCTGTTTTTT. This encodes CASSVDVSGKANTGELFF. Full variable domain (missing parts from reference TRBV9 and TRBJ2-2): DSGVTQTPKHLITATGQRVTLRCSPRSGDLSVYWYQQSLDQGLQFLIQYYNGEERAKGNILERFSAQQFPDLHSELNLSSLELGDSALYFCASSVDVSGKANTGELFFGEGSRLTVL.

The chain has TRBV6-4 and TRBJ2-7; 7 bases are a match to TRBD2. The CDR3 has 15 amino acids. Looked up from germline, CDR1 is MRHNA and CDR2 is SNTAGT. Germline trimming cut 0 bases from V and 2 bases from J; bases unmatched to any gene: 4. In DNA form, the CDR3 reads TGTGCCAGCAGTGACTCGGGCGGGAGCCCCTACGAGCAGTACTTC. It specifies CASSDSGGSPYEQYF.

V is TRBV5-1 and J is TRBJ1-1; D gene ambiguous. Germline V CDR1 and CDR2: SGHRS, YFSETQ. CDR3 length: 14 amino acids. V was clipped by 4 bases and J by 1 base, with 11 bases between them. The CDR3 DNA is TGCGCCAGCAGCCCACGGGAAGGGAACACTGAAGCTTTCTTT. This gives the protein CASSPREGNTEAFF.

This clone has only one observation. This rearrangement joins TRBV28 to TRBJ2-5; tentative D call: TRBD2 (6 bases). This CDR3 comprises 14 residues. The germline V and J ends were trimmed by 3 bases and 1 base, with 9 bases remaining between them. Germline V gene sequence: CDR1 MDHEN, CDR2 SYDVKM. CDR3 protein: CASSFSRGQETQYF. The CDR3, as DNA: TGTGCCAGCAGTTTTTCGCGGGGCCAAGAGACCCAGTACTTC.

The chain has TRBV27 and TRBJ2-2; 7 nucleotides match TRBD2. Trimming removed 0 bases from V and 2 bases from J; junction bases left unmatched: 3. The germline V gene has CDR1 MNHEY and CDR2 SMNVEV (reference sequence). CDR3 length: 16 amino acids. The CDR3 DNA reads TGTGCCAGCAGTTTATCTGGGAGGGGTAACACCGGGGAGCTGTTTTTT. Its translation: CASSLSGRGNTGELFF.

With respect to this clone: One end of the junction varies from germline; a read error may be responsible. The gene calls are TRBV27 and TRBJ2-7, with 7 bases aligning to TRBD2. This CDR3 is 16 amino acids long. CDR1 MNHEY and CDR2 SMNVEV come from the germline V gene (reference sequence). CDR3 sequence (DNA): TGTGCCACCAGTTTATATCCCGGGGGGAGGGGATACGAGCAGTACTTC. This codes for CATSLYPGGRGYEQYF.

This clone was seen more than once but under ten times. The gene calls are TRBV5-1 and TRBJ2-1; D call uncertain. In germline, CDR1 is SGHRS, CDR2 YFSETQ. The CDR3 covers 13 residues. Trimming stripped 4 bases from V and 6 bases from J, with 11 bases between. The CDR3 nucleotides are TGCGCCAGCAGCCCGGAACAGCTCAATGAGCAGTTCTTC. Its translation is CASSPEQLNEQFF.

V gene TRBV6-1 combines with J gene TRBJ2-7; D is possibly TRBD1 (5 bases). V was shortened by 4 bases and J by 0 bases, with 19 bases between the two germline ends. Germline V gene sequence: CDR1 MNHNS, CDR2 SASEGT. The CDR3 consists of 17 residues. CDR3 amino acids: CASSAQGGAAFSYEQYF. In nucleotides, the CDR3 is TGTGCCAGCAGTGCCCAAGGTGGGGCAGCCTTCTCCTACGAGCAGTACTTC.

The rearrangement links TRBV28 to TRBJ2-7; 14 bases line up with TRBD2. The CDR3 sequence is 16 residues long. Germline lookup yields CDR1 MDHEN and CDR2 SYDVKM. J gave up 2 bases and V 1 base, and 1 base lay outside the gene matches. The CDR3 bases are TGTGCCAGCAGTTTATTGACTAGCGGGAGGGCCTACGAGCAGTACTTC. Its protein product is CASSLLTSGRAYEQYF.

This chain joins TRBV30 and TRBJ1-2; D gene ambiguous. The CDR3 extends over 11 amino acids. Trimming cost V 4 bases and J 0 bases, with 3 bases left between them. Germline CDR1 and CDR2: GTSNPN and SVGIG (reference sequence). The DNA for the CDR3 is TGTGCCTGGACAGCTAACTATGGCTACACCTTC. Protein product: CAWTANYGYTF.

The gene calls are TRBV27 and TRBJ2-7, with D perhaps TRBD2 (6 bases). Germline V gives CDR1 MNHEY, CDR2 SMNVEV (reference sequence). The germline V and J ends were trimmed by 3 bases and 5 bases, with 11 bases remaining between them. The CDR3 extends over 13 amino acids. The CDR3 DNA is TGTGCCAGCAGTTTCGACCGCGGGAACGAGCAGTACTTC. Encoded protein: CASSFDRGNEQYF.

This sequence joins TRBV7-2 and TRBJ2-7; 12 positions match TRBD2. Germline CDR1 SGHTA, CDR2 FQGNSA. The CDR3 length is 15 residues. Losses at the gene ends were 5 bases for V and 6 bases for J; bases not matched to a gene: 8. For the CDR3, the DNA is TGTGCCAGCAGCCCACGACTAGCGGGAGTACTCGAGCAGTACTTC. It encodes CASSPRLAGVLEQYF.

In nucleotides, the CDR3 is TGTGCCAGTAGCCCCCGGGGAGGCTCTGGGGCCAACGTCCTGACTTTC. Translation: CASSPRGGSGANVLTF. The chain employs TRBV19 and TRBJ2-6; D is perhaps TRBD2 (6 bases). Trimming left V 6 bases short and J 0 bases short, with 12 bases between. The CDR3 contains 16 residues. Germline assignment: CDR1 LNHDA and CDR2 SQIVND (reference sequence).

This clone appeared a few times. The chain uses TRBV6-1 and TRBJ2-7; D possibly corresponds to TRBD2 (5 bases). CDR3 size: 15 residues. V lost 6 bases and J lost 0, with 15 bases in between. Germline V lookup: CDR1 MNHNS, CDR2 SASEGT. The CDR3 loop is CASRGVDGFSYEQYF. In nucleotides, the CDR3 is TGTGCCAGCAGGGGAGTGGACGGCTTCTCCTACGAGCAGTACTTC.

The genes are TRBV6-1 and TRBJ1-1; 9 positions match TRBD1. The CDR3 totals 14 residues. V trimming: 5 bases; J trimming: 5 bases; junction bases outside the gene matches: 6. In germline, CDR1 is MNHNS, CDR2 SASEGT. CDR3 nucleotides: TGTGCCAGCAGTTTAACAGGGGGCGAGACTGAAGCTTTCTTT. Residues: CASSLTGGETEAFF.

This chain connects TRBV5-1 to TRBJ2-3; 7 bases fit TRBD2. CDR1 is SGHRS, CDR2 YFSETQ, per germline. V lost 3 bases, J lost 3 bases, and 13 bases stayed unmatched. The CDR3 length is 17 residues. The CDR3 DNA sequence: TGCGCCAGCAGCTCCCCAACGGGCGGGAGTATGACAGATACGCAGTATTTT. Encoded protein: CASSSPTGGSMTDTQYF.